These T cell receptor beta chains were read from a single sample in a study of tumor and adjacent non-tumor tissue in lung cancer. Each CDR3 protein gets one entry after TCRdb re-called the multiplex PCR reads with MiXCR. The sample consists of tens of thousands of distinct CDR3 sequences, less than 70% of them appearing once. The specimen sequenced was distant non-tumor lung tissue. These receptors were taken from a woman aged 35 to 49 with non-small cell lung cancer. CDR3s include the opening cysteine and the closing phenylalanine or tryptophan. Each record gives: V gene, D gene, clone size, J gene, CDR3 DNA, CDR3 protein. The D gene is left open where the match is weak. Clone size is not always given. Where it is, it says once, few, many or a class for expanded clones.

>TRBV11-2|TRBD1|NA|TRBJ2-1
TGTGGCAGCAGAAGCCTTCGGACAGGAGCGTACAATGGGCAGTTCTTC
CGSRSLRTGAYNGQFF
>TRBV4-1|NA|NA|TRBJ2-5
TGCGCCAGCAACCAAGGTTGGGACGTGGCCGAGACCCAGTACTTC
CASNQGWDVAETQYF
>TRBV2|NA|NA|TRBJ2-1
TGTGCCAACAGTGTACAGGGCAATGAGCGGTTCTTT
CANSVQGNERFF
>TRBV29-1|TRBD1|many|TRBJ1-2
TGCAGCGTGGGACAGGGGGACTATGGCTACACCTTC
CSVGQGDYGYTF
>TRBV6-6|TRBD1|NA|TRBJ2-7
TGTGCCAGCAGTTACATTGTTGTAGGGGGCTTAGAGTACGAGCAGTACTTC
CASSYIVVGGLEYEQYF
>TRBV12-3/TRBV12-4|NA|many|TRBJ2-1
TGTGCCAGCAGATTAGGTCCCGGCTCCTACAATGAGCAGTTCTTC
CASRLGPGSYNEQFF
>TRBV28|TRBD1|NA|TRBJ2-3
TGTGCCAGCAGTCCCGGGACAGGGGAGTCAGATACGCAGTATTTT
CASSPGTGESDTQYF
>TRBV6-1|NA|NA|TRBJ1-5
TGTGCCATCCGGGACCGACCCGCGGGGCATAGCAATCAGCCCCAGCATTTT
CAIRDRPAGHSNQPQHF
>TRBV6-1|NA|many|TRBJ1-2
TGTGCCAGCAGTGAAGAGGGGGTCAGGGGCTACACCTTC
CASSEEGVRGYTF
>TRBV13|TRBD2|many|TRBJ2-3
TGTGCCAGCAGCTTAGGGCGGGGGGGGGATACGCAGTATTTT
CASSLGRGGDTQYF
>TRBV7-3|NA|NA|TRBJ2-1
TGTGCCAGCAGCCTAAATCGTCTAGCCGGGGTTGAGCAGTTCTTC
CASSLNRLAGVEQFF
>TRBV28|NA|NA|TRBJ2-7
TGTGTTAGCAGAGCCCAATCCCTCCCCGAACAGTACTTC
CVSRAQSLPEQYF
>TRBV7-2|NA|many|TRBJ2-1
TGTGCCAGCAGCTTTCCGGGGGCGAGAGAGTTCTTC
CASSFPGAREFF
>TRBV28|NA|NA|TRBJ1-5
TGTGCCAGCAGTCAAGCAGGGATCCGGCAGCCCCAGCATTTT
CASSQAGIRQPQHF
>TRBV5-4|TRBD2|once|TRBJ2-1
TGTGCCAGCAGCTTTGGGCGGGGGTACAATGAGCAGTTCTTC
CASSFGRGYNEQFF
>TRBV19|NA|NA|TRBJ2-1
TGTGCCAGTAGTATGAGCAGCAAGTACAATGAGCAGTTCTTC
CASSMSSKYNEQFF
>TRBV6-1|NA|NA|TRBJ2-7
TGTGCCAGAAGTGGCAGGGAGGCCTATGAGCAGTACTTC
CARSGREAYEQYF
>TRBV20-1|NA|few|TRBJ2-1
TGCAGTGCCTACGGGGACCCCTGGAGTTCTTCGAATGAGCAGTTCTTC
CSAYGDPWSSSNEQFF
>TRBV28|NA|NA|TRBJ1-2
TGTGCCAGCATTTATACATGCCCCACCAACTATGGCAACACCTTC
CASIYTCPTNYGNTF
>TRBV6-5|NA|NA|TRBJ2-5
TGTGCCATCACCGAGGTCTTCCAAGAGACCCAGTACTTC
CAITEVFQETQYF
>TRBV12-3/TRBV12-4|NA|NA|TRBJ2-7
TGTGCCAGTCCAGCGTACGCCGCGGTGGAGCAGTACTTC
CASPAYAAVEQYF
>TRBV5-4|NA|NA|TRBJ2-5
TGTGCCAGCAGCCCTAGACTAAGCCAAGAGATCCAGTACTTC
CASSPRLSQEIQYF
>TRBV13|NA|NA|TRBJ2-3
TGTGCCAGCAGCTTAGACCTCTCCTACATAGATACGCAGTACTTT
CASSLDLSYIDTQYF
>TRBV20-1|NA|once|TRBJ2-7
TGCAGTGCTAGAGCCCTGGGGACTCCTGTGATTAGCGAGCAGTACTTC
CSARALGTPVISEQYF
>TRBV24-1|NA|NA|TRBJ2-2
TGTGCCACCTGTGATAACAACACCGGGGAGCTGTTTTTT
CATCDNNTGELFF
>TRBV6-1|NA|few|TRBJ2-1
TGTGCCAGCGGATTAGACCGGACAGAAAATGAGCAGTTCTTC
CASGLDRTENEQFF
>TRBV28|NA|NA|TRBJ2-6
TGTGCCAGCAGCGACTTAGGACTCTCTGGGGCCAACGTCCTGACTTTC
CASSDLGLSGANVLTF
>TRBV6-6|TRBD1|NA|TRBJ1-6
TGTGCCATCAGTCCTTCGACAGGGCGGAATCCACCCCTCCACTTT
CAISPSTGRNPPLHF
>TRBV10-3|NA|NA|TRBJ2-5
TGTGCCATCAGTGGGACTGGTGAACAAGAGACCCAGTACTTC
CAISGTGEQETQYF
>TRBV6-1|NA|many|TRBJ1-5
TGTGCCAGCAGTGATAGTCCCCCCCCCCAGCATTTT
CASSDSPPPQHF
>TRBV4-1|NA|many|TRBJ1-5
TGCGCCAGCAGCCAAGGGGGAAACGGCAATCAGCCCCAGCATTTT
CASSQGGNGNQPQHF
>TRBV27|NA|NA|TRBJ2-7
TGTGCCAGCAGAGAAGAGGGAGGCCATGACGAGCAGTACTTC
CASREEGGHDEQYF
>TRBV5-1|TRBD2|NA|TRBJ2-3
TGCGCCAACAGGATTCCATGGACTAGCGGGGGGACAAGCACAGATACGCAGTATTTT
CANRIPWTSGGTSTDTQYF
>TRBV7-9|TRBD2|many|TRBJ2-1
TGTGCCAGCAGCCTTAGCGGGGACAATGAGCAGTTCTTC
CASSLSGDNEQFF
>TRBV4-1|NA|few|TRBJ2-1
TGCGCTAACAGCCTGCAGGCCTACAATGAGCAGTTCTTC
CANSLQAYNEQFF
>TRBV10-1|TRBD2|many|TRBJ2-5
TGCGCCAGCAGAGCCGGGACTAGCGTAAGGGTGACCCAGTACTTC
CASRAGTSVRVTQYF
>TRBV6-6|TRBD2|NA|TRBJ2-1
TGTTCCAGCAGTTACCCCGCCGGGCGAACCAGGACTAGCGGGAGCGCCTACAATGAGCAGTTCTTC
CSSSYPAGRTRTSGSAYNEQFF
>TRBV6-5|NA|NA|TRBJ1-5
TGTGCCATCAGTTCTTCCCCAGACCAGCCCCAGCATTTT
CAISSSPDQPQHF
>TRBV28|TRBD1|many|TRBJ1-2
TGTGCCAGCATTGGGACAGGGAGGATTTATGGCTACACCTTC
CASIGTGRIYGYTF
>TRBV20-1|TRBD2|NA|TRBJ2-1
TGCAGTGCTAGAGCGGCCCGGATTATGCGGGGGTACAATGAGCAGTTCTTC
CSARAARIMRGYNEQFF
>TRBV11-3|NA|NA|TRBJ2-1
TGTGCCAGCAGCTCCCGCTCCGGGGAGTACAATGGGGAGTTCTTC
CASSSRSGEYNGEFF
>TRBV18|NA|NA|TRBJ1-1
TGTGCCAGCTCACCAAAGGCAAGGAACACTGAAGCTTTCTTT
CASSPKARNTEAFF
>TRBV11-2|NA|NA|TRBJ2-1
TGTGCCAGCAGCTTAGAGTCGTTCAGGGCATCGTACAATGAGCAGTTCTTT
CASSLESFRASYNEQFF
>TRBV11-2|NA|NA|TRBJ1-1
TGTGCCAGCAGCTGGTCGGGAAGGGAGACTGAAGCTTTCTTT
CASSWSGRETEAFF
>TRBV5-1|TRBD1|once|TRBJ2-1
TGTGCCAGCACGTCCGGGACAGGGACGGCTAATGAGCAGTTCTTC
CASTSGTGTANEQFF
>TRBV11-2|NA|NA|TRBJ2-5
TGTGCCAGCAGCAAAGGCAGACAAGAGACCCAGTACTTC
CASSKGRQETQYF
>TRBV19|TRBD1|many|TRBJ2-3
TGTGCCAGCGCCGGACAGGGCGGCACAGATACGCAGTATTTT
CASAGQGGTDTQYF
>TRBV11-2|NA|NA|TRBJ2-6
TGTGCCAGCAGCTTAGGAGGCCTGCCAGCAATCGGGGCCAACGTCATGACCTTC
CASSLGGLPAIGANVMTF
>TRBV7-9|NA|NA|TRBJ1-1
TGTGCCAGCAGCTTAAACAGCTTTTACACTGAAGCTTTCTTT
CASSLNSFYTEAFF
>TRBV4-2|NA|NA|TRBJ2-7
TGTGCCAGCAGCCAGCTTTTCGCTGAAGGCTACGAGCAGTATTTC
CASSQLFAEGYEQYF
>TRBV11-3|NA|NA|TRBJ2-7
TGTACCAGCAGCCTAGAAAGGGGCGAGGAGTACTTC
CTSSLERGEEYF